The 20 T cell receptor beta chains below come from one sample, sequenced in a study of blood T cell repertoires in COVID-19. Sequencing was performed with immunoSEQ multiplex PCR; in TCRdb, only in-frame clones are kept and a portion is missing. This table has a few hundred thousand clones, roughly nine tenths appearing once. Sequencing was performed on peripheral blood. The receptors derive from a man aged 40-49 years with acute or convalescent COVID-19.

This chain's CDR3 is CASSTDRGNQPQHF. Written as DNA, the CDR3 is TGTGCCAGTAGTACTGACAGGGGAAATCAGCCCCAGCATTTT. The chain is built from TRBV19 and TRBJ1-5; 8 nucleotides agree with TRBD1. Germline-derived CDR1 and CDR2 are LNHDA and SQIVND (reference sequence). V lost 4 bases to trimming and J lost 4 bases; unmatched junction nucleotides: 3. The CDR3 contains 14 residues. Looking up the rest from reference TRBV19 and TRBJ1-5 gives the full variable domain: DGGITQSPKYLFRKEGQNVTLSCEQNLNHDAMYWYRQDPGQGLRLIYYSQIVNDFQKGDIAEGYSVSREKKESFPLTVTSAQKNPTAFYLCASSTDRGNQPQHFGDGTRLSIL.

This sequence joins TRBV19 and TRBJ1-5; 7 positions match TRBD1. In germline, CDR1 is LNHDA, CDR2 SQIVND (reference sequence). J was trimmed by 2 bases and V by 5 bases; bases with no gene match: 15. The CDR3 loop spans 18 amino acids. For the CDR3, the DNA is TGTGCCAGTAGTCGTGCAGTCGACAGGGCCGTCCGCAATCAGCCCCAGCATTTT. The encoded protein is CASSRAVDRAVRNQPQHF.

This clone was seen only a few times. The chain employs TRBV9 and TRBJ2-6, with 7 bases lining up with TRBD1. The ends lost 0 bases at V and 1 base at J; junction bases unmatched: 4. CDR1 SGDLS and CDR2 YYNGEE come from the germline V gene. The CDR3 covers 17 residues. Here the CDR3 DNA reads TGTGCCAGCAGCGTAGGGGACAGACAGTCTGGGGCCAACGTCCTGACTTTC. It yields the protein CASSVGDRQSGANVLTF.

The CDR3 loop reads CASSPGTSGTHEQFF. CDR3 DNA sequence: TGCGCCAGCAGTCCTGGGACTAGCGGGACACATGAGCAGTTCTTC. The V call is TRBV10-1, the J call TRBJ2-1; 13 bases are a match to TRBD2. The CDR3 has 15 amino acids. The germline V gene encodes CDR1 WNHNN and CDR2 SYGVQD (reference sequence). V shed 5 bases, J shed 8 bases, and the junction held 6 bases outside the gene matches.

This sequence joins TRBV15 and TRBJ1-2, with TRBD1 matching 8 bases. Germline CDR1 is LNHNV and CDR2 is YYDKDF (reference sequence). CDR3 length: 14 amino acids. After removal of 1 base from V and 4 bases from J, the junction contained 2 bases not matched to a gene. The CDR3 DNA is TGTGCCACCAGCAGAGTAGGGACAGGCTATGGCTACACCTTC. It is translated as CATSRVGTGYGYTF.

The rearrangement links TRBV9 to TRBJ1-2; TRBD1 aligns across 8 bases. Looked up from germline, CDR1 is SGDLS and CDR2 is YYNGEE. Germline trimming cut 3 bases from V and 5 bases from J; bases unmatched to any gene: 9. This CDR3 has 15 residues. CDR3 in DNA: TGTGCCAGCAGCGATCTAACAGGGGGGAGTTATGGCTACACCTTC. As protein: CASSDLTGGSYGYTF.

The rearrangement uses TRBV7-3 and TRBJ2-5; 13 bases are a match to TRBD2. This CDR3 is built from 16 residues. Looked up from germline, CDR1 is SGHTA and CDR2 is FQGTGA. The V gene end was trimmed by 5 bases and the J gene end by 4 bases; junction bases not matched to a gene: 7. CDR3 loop: CASSLGLAGEGETQYF. CDR3 nucleotide sequence: TGTGCCAGCAGCCTTGGACTAGCGGGAGAGGGAGAGACCCAGTACTTC.

This chain joins TRBV18 and TRBJ2-1, with TRBD2 matching 13 bases. The CDR3 is made up of 16 amino acids. The V segment lost 6 bases and the J segment 4 bases; nucleotides outside the gene matches: 6. CDR1 and CDR2 (germline): KGHSH, LQKENI. The DNA for the CDR3 is TGTGCCAGCTCTTTGGGACTAGCGGGAAATTACAATGAGCAGTTCTTC. Residues: CASSLGLAGNYNEQFF. The full variable domain, rest sourced from reference TRBV18 and TRBJ2-1, is NAGVMQNPRHLVRRRGQEARLRCSPMKGHSHVYWYRQLPEEGLKFMVYLQKENIIDESGMPKERFSAEFPKEGPSILRIQQVVRGDSAAYFCASSLGLAGNYNEQFFGPGTRLTVL.

V usage is TRBV5-5 and J usage is TRBJ1-4; D remains ambiguous. The CDR3 totals 14 residues. Per germline, CDR1 SGHKS and CDR2 YYEKEE (reference sequence). V was pared by 6 bases and J by 0 bases, with 9 bases between. The CDR3 here is CASNPGATNEKLFF. CDR3 DNA sequence: TGTGCCAGCAACCCAGGTGCAACTAATGAAAAACTGTTTTTT.

This chain joins TRBV7-2 and TRBJ2-1; D uncertain. The CDR3 is made up of 16 amino acids. Germline lookup yields CDR1 SGHTA and CDR2 FQGNSA. The V end was cut by 2 bases, the J end by 0 bases, with 11 bases between. CDR3 residues: CASSLPPDFSYNEQFF. The CDR3 DNA reads TGTGCCAGCAGCTTACCCCCTGACTTCTCCTACAATGAGCAGTTCTTC.

V is TRBV7-3 and J is TRBJ1-4; no reliable D call. Trimming took 5 bases from V and 4 from J, leaving 26 bases between them. The CDR3 totals 19 residues. Germline V gives CDR1 SGHTA, CDR2 FQGTGA. Here the CDR3 reads CASSPFLRWPVEINEKLFF. Written as DNA, the CDR3 is TGTGCCAGCAGCCCTTTCTTGAGGTGGCCCGTGGAAATTAATGAAAAACTGTTTTTT.

CDR3: CASSYSLLGDEQYF. Here the CDR3 DNA reads TGTGCCAGCAGTTACTCGTTGTTAGGAGATGAGCAGTACTTC. The rearrangement uses TRBV6-6 and TRBJ2-7; D not resolved. Trimming removed 0 bases from V and 7 bases from J, with 13 bases in between. The CDR3 sequence is 14 residues long. The V gene's germline CDR1 is MNHNY and CDR2 SVGAGI (reference sequence).

This chain connects TRBV7-2 to TRBJ1-5; 7 bases line up with TRBD1. From germline, CDR1 is SGHTA and CDR2 FQGNSA. The CDR3 consists of 14 residues. The V segment lost 3 bases and the J segment 6 bases; nucleotides outside the gene matches: 5. CDR3 in amino acids: CASSFERGRQPQHF. The CDR3 region has the DNA TGTGCCAGCAGCTTCGAAAGGGGGCGTCAGCCCCAGCATTTT.

This chain links TRBV11-2 with TRBJ2-5, with D maybe TRBD2 (5 bases). Between the trimmed V and J ends, which lost 3 bases and 2 bases, there was a span of 19 bases. The CDR3 loop spans 17 amino acids. Germline-derived CDR1 and CDR2 are SGHAT and FQNNGV. CDR3 amino acids: CASSFQLGASPQETQYF. Here the CDR3 DNA reads TGTGCCAGCAGCTTCCAGCTGGGAGCGTCCCCGCAAGAGACCCAGTACTTC.

The CDR3 sequence is CASSSGDRVSVLVNYGYTF. The CDR3 nucleotides read TGTGCCAGCAGCTCAGGAGACAGGGTTTCTGTGCTGGTAAACTATGGCTACACCTTC. The rearrangement joins TRBV5-4 to TRBJ1-2; TRBD1 matches at 7 bases. The CDR3 is 19 amino acids. CDR1 and CDR2 from the germline V gene are SGHNT and YYREEE (reference sequence). The V and J ends lost 3 bases and 2 bases, in that order; junction bases with no gene match: 19.

The chain joins TRBV27 to TRBJ2-2; 10 bases agree with TRBD2. The CDR3 contains 16 residues. V gave up 3 bases and J gave up 6 bases; unmatched junction bases: 7. The germline gives CDR1 MNHEY, CDR2 SMNVEV (reference sequence). CDR3 amino acids: CASSFSGGRFPGELFF. The CDR3 DNA follows: TGTGCCAGCAGTTTTAGCGGGGGGCGGTTTCCCGGGGAGCTGTTTTTT.

This chain links TRBV9 with TRBJ1-2; TRBD1 is a possible D gene (6 bases). The V gene's germline CDR1 is SGDLS and CDR2 YYNGEE. The CDR3 length is 14 residues. V lost 0 bases and J 3 bases, leaving 9 bases between the germline ends. The CDR3 DNA follows: TGTGCCAGCAGCGTAGGGAACAGGGACTATGGCTACACCTTC. Translation gives CASSVGNRDYGYTF.

This clone was detected a few times. The chain links TRBV5-6 to TRBJ2-7; 14 bases match TRBD2. This CDR3 has 15 residues. Germline V gives CDR1 SGHDT, CDR2 YYEEEE. Trimming took 2 bases from V and 7 from J; bases not matched to a gene: 5. CDR3 in DNA: TGTGCCAGCAGCTTAGGGACTAGCGGGAGTCGGGAGCAGTACTTC. Protein sequence: CASSLGTSGSREQYF.

This chain uses TRBV18 with TRBJ1-6; D remains unclear. V lost 2 bases to trimming and J lost 10 bases, with 12 bases between them. This CDR3 spans 14 amino acids. Germline CDR1 KGHSH, CDR2 LQKENI. The CDR3 sequence: CASSPNGDSSPLHF. The CDR3 region has the DNA TGTGCCAGCTCACCAAACGGCGATAGCTCACCCCTCCACTTT.

The rearrangement joins TRBV4-2 to TRBJ1-2, with TRBD1 matching over 7 bases. Per germline, CDR1 LGHNA and CDR2 YNFKEQ. V lost 3 bases to trimming and J lost 0 bases; unmatched junction nucleotides: 4. This CDR3 has 15 amino acids. This CDR3 reads CASSQGQTPNYGYTF. The CDR3 nucleotides read TGTGCCAGCAGCCAGGGACAGACTCCTAACTATGGCTACACCTTC.